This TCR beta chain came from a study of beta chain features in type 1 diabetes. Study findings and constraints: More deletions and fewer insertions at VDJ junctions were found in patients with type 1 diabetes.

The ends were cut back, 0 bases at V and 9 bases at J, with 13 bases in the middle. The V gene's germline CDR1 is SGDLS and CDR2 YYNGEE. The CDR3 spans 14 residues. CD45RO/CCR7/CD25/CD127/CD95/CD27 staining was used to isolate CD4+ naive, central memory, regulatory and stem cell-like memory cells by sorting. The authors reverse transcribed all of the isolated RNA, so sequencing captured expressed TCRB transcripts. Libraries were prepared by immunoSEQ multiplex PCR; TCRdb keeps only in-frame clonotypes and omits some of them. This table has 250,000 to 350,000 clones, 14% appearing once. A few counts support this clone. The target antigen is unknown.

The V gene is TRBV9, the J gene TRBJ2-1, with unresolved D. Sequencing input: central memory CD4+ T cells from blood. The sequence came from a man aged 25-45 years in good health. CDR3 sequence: CASSVGEVSSEQFF. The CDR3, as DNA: TGTGCCAGCAGCGTAGGAGAGGTTTCCAGTGAGCAGTTCTTC.